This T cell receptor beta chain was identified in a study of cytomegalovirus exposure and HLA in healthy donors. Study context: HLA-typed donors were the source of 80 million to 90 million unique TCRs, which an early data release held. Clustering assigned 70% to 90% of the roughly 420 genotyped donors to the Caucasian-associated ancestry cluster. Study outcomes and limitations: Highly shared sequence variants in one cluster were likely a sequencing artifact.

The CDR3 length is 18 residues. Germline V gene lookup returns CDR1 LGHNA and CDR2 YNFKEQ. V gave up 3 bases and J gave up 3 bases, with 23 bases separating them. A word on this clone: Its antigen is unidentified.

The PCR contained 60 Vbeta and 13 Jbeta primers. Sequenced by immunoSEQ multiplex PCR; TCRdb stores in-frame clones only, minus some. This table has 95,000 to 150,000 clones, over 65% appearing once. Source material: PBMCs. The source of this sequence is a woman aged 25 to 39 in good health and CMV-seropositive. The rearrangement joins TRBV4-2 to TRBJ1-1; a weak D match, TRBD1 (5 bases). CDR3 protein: CASSQGRVRGLGHTEAFF. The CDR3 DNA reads TGTGCCAGCAGCCAGGGTAGGGTAAGGGGTTTGGGGCACACTGAAGCTTTCTTT.